This T cell receptor (beta chain) was sequenced in a study of shared clonotypes between healthy human individuals. It was CD45RO-negative cells, positively selected for CCR7, that made up naive CD8 cells, with terminally differentiated effector memory CD45RA+ cells excluded. There were only Caucasian adults among the donors, and all lived in Nashville, Tennessee. The V end was cut by 8 bases, the J end by 0 bases, with 16 bases between. The CDR3 runs to 15 residues. CDR1 SGHVS and CDR2 FQNEAQ come from the germline V gene. The method was immunoSEQ multiplex PCR; TCRdb's version includes in-frame clones alone and lacks a portion of them. Here the sample spans about 2.1 million clones, over 85% being singletons.

The source material was naive CD8+ T cells from PBMCs. The chain links TRBV7-8 to TRBJ2-5, with D perhaps TRBD2 (5 bases). The receptor was derived from a man aged 18 to 29 in good health. Some clones in this sample may be carry-over from other donors' samples. The CDR3 protein is CASVRLTIHQETQYF. The CDR3 region has the DNA TGTGCCAGCGTTCGACTAACTATTCACCAAGAGACCCAGTACTTC. Full variable domain (remainder filled in from reference TRBV7-8 and TRBJ2-5): GAGVSQSPRYKVAKRGQDVALRCDPISGHVSLFWYQQALGQGPEFLTYFQNEAQLDKSGLPSDRFFAERPEGSVSTLKIQRTQQEDSAVYLCASVRLTIHQETQYFGPGTRLLVL.